This TCR beta chain is from a study of blood T cell repertoires in COVID-19 (dated by TCRdb to 2020 to 2022). Study-wide context: Samples covering the acute and convalescent phases of COVID-19 were provided by collaborators in the United States, Italy and Spain. Subjects who had been exposed to COVID-19, were actively infected with it, or had recovered from it provided the deeply sampled blood TCRbeta repertoires that made up the dataset. Samples were obtained from the ongoing ImmuneRACE study (first 160 participants) and from 1,254 subjects provided by 6 global collaborators. The repertoires were made available in a free public database intended to serve as a resource for research on the immune response to SARS-CoV-2. Sample metadata almost always included a de-identified subject ID, COVID-19 status, age in years and sex. The prospective study material was composed of cDNA or gDNA derived from T cells, B-cell-depleted T cells, or PBMCs. HLA class I and class II types, where available, came from metadata supplied by the sample provider rather than from assay-based typing. What the work shows at the level of the full study, not this receptor alone: How much clinical and demographic metadata was included differed by source and by participant, and the metadata was provided uncurated.

TCRbeta CDR3 regions were amplified from genomic DNA by means of the immunoSEQ Assay, a bias-controlled multiplex PCR. The source study handled its data this way. The number of nucleated cells in each sample was estimated by amplification of reference gene primers within the assay. Sequence reads were collapsed and filtered to measure the absolute abundance of every unique TCRbeta CDR3 rearrangement. For each sample, productive Simpson clonality was calculated by taking the square root of Simpson's diversity index across productive rearrangements. TCRdb obtained this table from immuneACCESS and retained in-frame rearrangements with V and J assigned. These tables miss some clones; where compared with another copy, unresolved V genes account for less than half of the shortfall, and the remainder is unexplained. From that table come the V and J calls and clone size; the DNA was used to work out D and trimming. This sample holds about 110,000 clones; 85% were observed only once. Of the sample, about 13% is held by the ten largest clones.

As regards this clone: The clone's antigen remains unknown. Base qualities were left out, and no much larger clone turns up one base away.

V is trimmed back by 5 bases and J by 4 bases, and the junction contains 9 bases that no gene match accounts for. From cysteine to phenylalanine, the CDR3 is 17 amino acids long. This entry keeps only the CDR3 DNA: 51 bases, framed from base 1. CDR1 and CDR2, looked up from the germline V gene, are KGHDR and SFDVKD. The collaborating institutions used their own protocols to collect whole blood in K2EDTA tubes. For TCRbeta analysis, collaborators shipped samples as frozen whole blood, isolated PBMCs, or DNA extracted from either of those sample types. Recombination joined TRBV24-1 with TRBJ2-2; TRBD1 fits 10 bases in the junction. Sequenced material: peripheral blood. The origin of this receptor is a human donor in a cohort sampled during active COVID-19. The base sequence is TGTGCCACCAGTGGGAACTCCGGGACAGGGGTCACCGGGGAGCTGTTTTTT. It translates as CATSGNSGTGVTGELFF.